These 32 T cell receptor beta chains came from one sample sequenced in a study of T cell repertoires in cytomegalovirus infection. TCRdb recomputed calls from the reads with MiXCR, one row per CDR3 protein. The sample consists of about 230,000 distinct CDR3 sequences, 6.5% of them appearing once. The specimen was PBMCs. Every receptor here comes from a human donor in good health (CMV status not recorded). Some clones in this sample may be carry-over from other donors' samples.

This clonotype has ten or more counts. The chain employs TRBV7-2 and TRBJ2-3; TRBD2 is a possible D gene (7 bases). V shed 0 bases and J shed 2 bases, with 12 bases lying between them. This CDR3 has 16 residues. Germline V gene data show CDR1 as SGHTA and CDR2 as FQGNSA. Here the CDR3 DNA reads TGTGCCAGCAGCTTAGCGGCGGGGGCCCTCACAGATACGCAGTATTTT. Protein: CASSLAAGALTDTQYF. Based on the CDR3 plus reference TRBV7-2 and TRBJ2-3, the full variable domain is GAGVSQSPSNKVTEKGKDVELRCDPISGHTALYWYRQSLGQGLEFLIYFQGNSAPDKSGLPSDRFSAERTGGSVSTLTIQRTQQEDSAVYLCASSLAAGALTDTQYFGPGTRLTVL.

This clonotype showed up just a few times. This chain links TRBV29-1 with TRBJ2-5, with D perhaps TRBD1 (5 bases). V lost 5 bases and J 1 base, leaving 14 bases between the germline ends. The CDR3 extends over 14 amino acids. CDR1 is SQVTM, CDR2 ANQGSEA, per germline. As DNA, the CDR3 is TGCAGCGTTCGAAAACAGGCCCCCCAAGAGACCCAGTACTTC. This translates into CSVRKQAPQETQYF.

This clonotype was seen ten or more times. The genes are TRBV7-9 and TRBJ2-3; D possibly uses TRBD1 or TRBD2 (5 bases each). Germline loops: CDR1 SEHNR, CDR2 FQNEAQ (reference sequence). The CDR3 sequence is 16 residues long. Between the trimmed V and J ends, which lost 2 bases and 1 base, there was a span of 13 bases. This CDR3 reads CASSLPRGRGTDTQYF. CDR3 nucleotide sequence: TGTGCCAGCAGCTTACCACGGGGCCGGGGCACAGATACGCAGTATTTT.

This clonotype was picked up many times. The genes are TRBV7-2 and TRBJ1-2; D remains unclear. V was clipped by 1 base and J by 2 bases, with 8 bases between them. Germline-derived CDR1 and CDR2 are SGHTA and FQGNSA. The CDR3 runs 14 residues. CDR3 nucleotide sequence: TGTGCCAGCAGCTTAGAAACGGGGAACTATGGCTACACCTTC. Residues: CASSLETGNYGYTF.

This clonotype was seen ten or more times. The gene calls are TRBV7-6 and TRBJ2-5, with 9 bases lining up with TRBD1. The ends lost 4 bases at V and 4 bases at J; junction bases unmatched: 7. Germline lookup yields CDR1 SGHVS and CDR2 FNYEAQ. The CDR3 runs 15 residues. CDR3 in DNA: TGTGCCAGCAGCTATGCGACAGGGGGTGGAGAGACCCAGTACTTC. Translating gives CASSYATGGGETQYF.

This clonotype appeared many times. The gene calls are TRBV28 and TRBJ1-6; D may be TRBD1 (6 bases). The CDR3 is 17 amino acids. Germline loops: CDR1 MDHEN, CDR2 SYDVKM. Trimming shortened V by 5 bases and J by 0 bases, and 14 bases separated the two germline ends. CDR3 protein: CASSAPDSSSYNSPLHF. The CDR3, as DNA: TGTGCCAGCAGTGCACCGGACAGCAGCTCCTATAATTCACCCCTCCACTTT.

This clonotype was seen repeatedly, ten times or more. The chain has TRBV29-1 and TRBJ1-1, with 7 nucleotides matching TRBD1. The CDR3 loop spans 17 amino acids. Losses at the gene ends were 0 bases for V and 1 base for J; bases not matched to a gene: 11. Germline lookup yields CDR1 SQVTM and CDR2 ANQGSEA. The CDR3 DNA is TGCAGCGTTGAAGATCTGACAGGGAAGGTGGAGAACACTGAAGCTTTCTTT. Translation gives CSVEDLTGKVENTEAFF.

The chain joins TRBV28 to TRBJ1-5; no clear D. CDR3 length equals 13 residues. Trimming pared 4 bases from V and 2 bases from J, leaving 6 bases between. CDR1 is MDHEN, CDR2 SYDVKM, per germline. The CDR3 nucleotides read TGTGCCAGCAGTTATCTGGGCAATCAGCCCCAGCATTTT. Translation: CASSYLGNQPQHF.

CDR3 bases: TGCAGTGCTGATCGTTTACGGAGAGGGGGCTATGGCTACACCTTC. This encodes CSADRLRRGGYGYTF. The chain couples TRBV20-1 to TRBJ1-2; a weak D match, TRBD1 (6 bases). Germline V gives CDR1 DFQATT, CDR2 SNEGSKA (reference sequence). This CDR3 has 15 amino acids. The ends were cut back, 5 bases at V and 4 bases at J, with 20 bases in the middle.

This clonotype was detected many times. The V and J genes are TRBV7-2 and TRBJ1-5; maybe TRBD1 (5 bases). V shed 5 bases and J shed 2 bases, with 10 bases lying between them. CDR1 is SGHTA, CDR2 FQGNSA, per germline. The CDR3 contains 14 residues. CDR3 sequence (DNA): TGTGCCAGCAGCGGGGGGTTGGGCAATCAGCCCCAGCATTTT. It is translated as CASSGGLGNQPQHF.

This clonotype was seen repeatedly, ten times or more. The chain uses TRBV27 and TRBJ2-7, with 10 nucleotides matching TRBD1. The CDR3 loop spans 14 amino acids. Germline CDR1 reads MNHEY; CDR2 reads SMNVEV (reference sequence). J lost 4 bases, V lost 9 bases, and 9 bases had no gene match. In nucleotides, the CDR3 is TGTGCCAGTCGGAAGGGACAGGGGTCGTACGAGCAGTACTTC. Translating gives CASRKGQGSYEQYF.

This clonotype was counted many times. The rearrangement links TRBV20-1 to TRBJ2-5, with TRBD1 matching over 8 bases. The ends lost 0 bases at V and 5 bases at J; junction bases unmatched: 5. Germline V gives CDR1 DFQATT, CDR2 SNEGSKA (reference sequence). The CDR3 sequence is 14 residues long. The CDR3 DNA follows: TGCAGTGCTAGAGATTCGGACAGGGCGGAGACCCAGTACTTC. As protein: CSARDSDRAETQYF.

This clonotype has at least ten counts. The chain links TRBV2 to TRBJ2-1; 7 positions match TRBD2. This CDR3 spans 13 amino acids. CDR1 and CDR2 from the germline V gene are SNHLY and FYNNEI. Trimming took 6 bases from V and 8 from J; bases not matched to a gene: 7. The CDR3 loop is CASSPGGFYEQFF. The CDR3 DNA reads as TGTGCCAGCAGCCCGGGGGGTTTTTATGAGCAGTTCTTC.

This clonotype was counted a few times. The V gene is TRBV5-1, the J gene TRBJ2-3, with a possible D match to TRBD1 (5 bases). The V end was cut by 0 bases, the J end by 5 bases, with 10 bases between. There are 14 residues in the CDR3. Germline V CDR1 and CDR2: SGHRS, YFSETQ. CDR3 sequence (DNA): TGCGCCAGCAGCTTGGGCTTTCAGGGAGATACGCAGTATTTT. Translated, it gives CASSLGFQGDTQYF. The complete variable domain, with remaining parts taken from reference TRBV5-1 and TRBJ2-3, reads KAGVTQTPRYLIKTRGQQVTLSCSPISGHRSVSWYQQTPGQGLQFLFEYFSETQRNKGNFPGRFSGRQFSNSRSEMNVSTLELGDSALYLCASSLGFQGDTQYFGPGTRLTVL.

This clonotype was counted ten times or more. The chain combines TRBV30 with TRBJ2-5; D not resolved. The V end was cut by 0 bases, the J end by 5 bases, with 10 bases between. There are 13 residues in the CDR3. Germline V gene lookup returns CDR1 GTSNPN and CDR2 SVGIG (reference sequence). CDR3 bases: TGTGCCTGGAGTGTACATCTGAGGGAGACCCAGTACTTC. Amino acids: CAWSVHLRETQYF. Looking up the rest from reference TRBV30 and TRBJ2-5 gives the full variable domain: SQTIHQWPATLVQPVGSPLSLECTVEGTSNPNLYWYRQAAGRGLQLLFYSVGIGQISSEVPQNLSASRPQDRQFILSSKKLLLSDSGFYLCAWSVHLRETQYFGPGTRLLVL.

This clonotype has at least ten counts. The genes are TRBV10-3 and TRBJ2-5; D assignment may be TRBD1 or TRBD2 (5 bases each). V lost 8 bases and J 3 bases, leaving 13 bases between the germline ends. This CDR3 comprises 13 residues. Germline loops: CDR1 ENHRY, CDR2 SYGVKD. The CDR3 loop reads CAISKGTKETQYF. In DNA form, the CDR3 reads TGTGCCATCTCAAAAGGGACGAAAGAGACCCAGTACTTC.

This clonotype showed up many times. CDR3 nucleotides: TGTGCCAGCAGCCAACAGGAGGGATACAATCAGCCCCAGCATTTT. This translates into CASSQQEGYNQPQHF. V is TRBV4-2 and J is TRBJ1-5; D gene unclear. V lost 2 bases and J 3 bases, leaving 11 bases between the germline ends. The CDR3 is 15 residues long. The germline V gene encodes CDR1 LGHNA and CDR2 YNFKEQ.

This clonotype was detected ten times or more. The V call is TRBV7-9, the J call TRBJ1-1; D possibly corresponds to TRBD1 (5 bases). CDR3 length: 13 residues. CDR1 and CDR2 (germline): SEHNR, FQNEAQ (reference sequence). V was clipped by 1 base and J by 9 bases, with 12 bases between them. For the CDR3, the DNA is TGTGCCAGCAGCTTAGGTCATGAGGGGCAAGCTTTCTTT. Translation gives CASSLGHEGQAFF.

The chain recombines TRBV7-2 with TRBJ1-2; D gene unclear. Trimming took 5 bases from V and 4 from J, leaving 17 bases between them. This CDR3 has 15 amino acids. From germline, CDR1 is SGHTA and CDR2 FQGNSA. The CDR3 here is CASSDGRGRLYGYTF. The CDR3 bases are TGTGCCAGCAGCGACGGGAGAGGGAGGCTCTATGGCTACACCTTC.

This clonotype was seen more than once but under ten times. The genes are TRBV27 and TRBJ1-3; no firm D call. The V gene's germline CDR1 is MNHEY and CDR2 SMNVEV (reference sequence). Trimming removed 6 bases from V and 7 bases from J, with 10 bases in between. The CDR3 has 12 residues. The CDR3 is CASRTGENTIYF. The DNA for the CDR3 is TGTGCCAGCAGAACTGGGGAGAACACCATATATTTT.

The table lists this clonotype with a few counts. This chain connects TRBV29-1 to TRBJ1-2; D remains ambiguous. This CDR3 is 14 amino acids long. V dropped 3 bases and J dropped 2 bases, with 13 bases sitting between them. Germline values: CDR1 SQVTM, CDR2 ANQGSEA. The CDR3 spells CSVDVLPGNYGYTF. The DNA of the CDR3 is TGCAGCGTTGACGTTCTTCCAGGAAACTATGGCTACACCTTC. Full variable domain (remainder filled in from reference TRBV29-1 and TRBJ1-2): SAVISQKPSRDICQRGTSLTIQCQVDSQVTMMFWYRQQPGQSLTLIATANQGSEATYESGFVIDKFPISRPNLTFSTLTVSNMSPEDSSIYLCSVDVLPGNYGYTFGSGTRLTVV.

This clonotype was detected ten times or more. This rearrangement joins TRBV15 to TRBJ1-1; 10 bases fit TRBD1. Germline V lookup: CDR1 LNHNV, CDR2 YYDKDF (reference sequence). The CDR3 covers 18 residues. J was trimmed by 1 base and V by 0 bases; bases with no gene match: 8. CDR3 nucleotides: TGTGCCACCAGCAGAGATTGGACAGGGGGGAAGCCGAACACTGAAGCTTTCTTT. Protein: CATSRDWTGGKPNTEAFF. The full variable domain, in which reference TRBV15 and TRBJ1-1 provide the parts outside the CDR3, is DAMVIQNPRYQVTQFGKPVTLSCSQTLNHNVMYWYQQKSSQAPKLLFHYYDKDFNNEADTPDNFQSRRPNTSFCFLDIRSPGLGDTAMYLCATSRDWTGGKPNTEAFFGQGTRLTVV.

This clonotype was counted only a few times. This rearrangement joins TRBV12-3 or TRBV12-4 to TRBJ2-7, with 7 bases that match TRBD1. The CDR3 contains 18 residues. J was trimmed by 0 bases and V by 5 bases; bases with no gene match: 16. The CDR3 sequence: CASSRRASGTDTSYEQYF. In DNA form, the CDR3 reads TGTGCCAGCAGTCGAAGAGCCTCCGGGACAGACACCTCCTACGAGCAGTACTTC.

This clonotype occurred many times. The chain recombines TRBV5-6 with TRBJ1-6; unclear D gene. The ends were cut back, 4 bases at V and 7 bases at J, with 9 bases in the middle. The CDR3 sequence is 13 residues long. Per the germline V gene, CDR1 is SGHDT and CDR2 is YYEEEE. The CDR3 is CASSPTPNSPLHF. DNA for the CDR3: TGTGCCAGCAGCCCGACACCGAATTCACCCCTCCACTTT.

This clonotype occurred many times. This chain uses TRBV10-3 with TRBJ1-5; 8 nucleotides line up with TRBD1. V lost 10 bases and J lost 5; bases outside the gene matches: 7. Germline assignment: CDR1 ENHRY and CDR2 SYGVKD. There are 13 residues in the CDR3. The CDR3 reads CATQGARDQPQHF. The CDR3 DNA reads TGTGCCACGCAGGGGGCGCGGGATCAGCCCCAGCATTTT.

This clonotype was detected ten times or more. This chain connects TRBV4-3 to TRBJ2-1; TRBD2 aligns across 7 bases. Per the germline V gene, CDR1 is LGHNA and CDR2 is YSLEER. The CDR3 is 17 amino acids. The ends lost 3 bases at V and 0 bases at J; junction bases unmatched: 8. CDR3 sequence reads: CASSQKNQRGSYNEQFF. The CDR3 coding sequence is TGCGCCAGCAGCCAGAAAAACCAGCGGGGCTCCTACAATGAGCAGTTCTTC.

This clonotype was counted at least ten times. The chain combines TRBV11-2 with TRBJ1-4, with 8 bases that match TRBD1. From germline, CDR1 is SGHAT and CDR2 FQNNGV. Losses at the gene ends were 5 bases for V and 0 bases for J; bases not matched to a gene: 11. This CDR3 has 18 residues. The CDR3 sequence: CASSLKQGAPTTNEKLFF. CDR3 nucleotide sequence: TGTGCCAGCAGCCTGAAGCAGGGGGCGCCGACAACTAATGAAAAACTGTTTTTT. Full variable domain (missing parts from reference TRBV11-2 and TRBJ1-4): EAGVAQSPRYKIIEKRQSVAFWCNPISGHATLYWYQQILGQGPKLLIQFQNNGVVDDSQLPKDRFSAERLKGVDSTLKIQPAKLEDSAVYLCASSLKQGAPTTNEKLFFGSGTQLSVL.

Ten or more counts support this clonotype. The CDR3 sequence is CATSAGDQPQHF. CDR3 DNA: TGTGCCACCAGTGCCGGAGATCAGCCCCAGCATTTT. This rearrangement joins TRBV24-1 to TRBJ1-5; D remains ambiguous. This CDR3 region has 12 residues. The germline gives CDR1 KGHDR, CDR2 SFDVKD. Trimming removed 5 bases at V and 5 bases at J, with 6 bases between.

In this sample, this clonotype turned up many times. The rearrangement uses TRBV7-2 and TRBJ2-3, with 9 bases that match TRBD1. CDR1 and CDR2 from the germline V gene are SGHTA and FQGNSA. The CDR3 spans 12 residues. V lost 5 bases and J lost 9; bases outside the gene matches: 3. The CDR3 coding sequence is TGTGCCAGCAGCGCGGACAGGGGCACGCAGTATTTT. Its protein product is CASSADRGTQYF.

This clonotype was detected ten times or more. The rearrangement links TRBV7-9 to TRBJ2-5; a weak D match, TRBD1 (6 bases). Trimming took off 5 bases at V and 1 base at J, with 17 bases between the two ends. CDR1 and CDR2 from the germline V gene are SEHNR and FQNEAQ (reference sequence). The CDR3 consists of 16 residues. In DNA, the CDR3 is TGTGCCAGCAGCACCTCACCTCGGGACACCCAAGAGACCCAGTACTTC. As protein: CASSTSPRDTQETQYF.

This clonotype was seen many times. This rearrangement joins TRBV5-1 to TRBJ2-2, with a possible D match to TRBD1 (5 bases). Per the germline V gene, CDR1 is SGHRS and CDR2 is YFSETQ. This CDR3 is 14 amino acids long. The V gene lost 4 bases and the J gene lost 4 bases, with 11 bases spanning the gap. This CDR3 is CASSVRVGTGELFF. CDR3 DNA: TGCGCCAGCAGCGTCAGGGTGGGCACCGGGGAGCTGTTTTTT.

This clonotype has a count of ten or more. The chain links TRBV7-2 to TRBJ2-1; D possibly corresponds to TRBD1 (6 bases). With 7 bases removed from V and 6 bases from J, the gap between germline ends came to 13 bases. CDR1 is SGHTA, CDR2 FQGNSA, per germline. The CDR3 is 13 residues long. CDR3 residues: CASTSGGPNEQFF. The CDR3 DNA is TGTGCCAGCACCTCTGGGGGCCCCAATGAGCAGTTCTTC. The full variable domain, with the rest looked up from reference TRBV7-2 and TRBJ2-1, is GAGVSQSPSNKVTEKGKDVELRCDPISGHTALYWYRQSLGQGLEFLIYFQGNSAPDKSGLPSDRFSAERTGGSVSTLTIQRTQQEDSAVYLCASTSGGPNEQFFGPGTRLTVL.